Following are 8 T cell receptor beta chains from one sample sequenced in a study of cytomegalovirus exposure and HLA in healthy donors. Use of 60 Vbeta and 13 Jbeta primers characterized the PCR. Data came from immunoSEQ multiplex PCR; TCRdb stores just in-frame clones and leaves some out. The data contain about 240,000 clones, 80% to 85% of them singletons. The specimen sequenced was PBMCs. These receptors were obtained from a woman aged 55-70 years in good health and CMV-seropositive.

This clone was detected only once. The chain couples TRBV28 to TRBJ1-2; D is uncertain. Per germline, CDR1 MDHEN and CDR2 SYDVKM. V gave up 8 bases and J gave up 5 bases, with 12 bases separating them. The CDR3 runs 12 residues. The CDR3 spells CASQDELYGYTF. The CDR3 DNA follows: TGTGCCAGCCAAGATGAACTTTATGGCTACACCTTC.

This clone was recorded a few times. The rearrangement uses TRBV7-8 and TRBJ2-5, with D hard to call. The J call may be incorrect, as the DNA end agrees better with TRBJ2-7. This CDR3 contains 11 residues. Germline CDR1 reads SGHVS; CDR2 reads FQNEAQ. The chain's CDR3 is CASSLNYEQYF. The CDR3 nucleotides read TGTGCCAGCAGCCTCAACTACGAGCAGTACTTC.

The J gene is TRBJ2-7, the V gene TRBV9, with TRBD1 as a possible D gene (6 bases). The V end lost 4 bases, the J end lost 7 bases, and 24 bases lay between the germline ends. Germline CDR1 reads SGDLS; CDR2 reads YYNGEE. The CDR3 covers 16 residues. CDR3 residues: CASSYRTAKPVREQYF. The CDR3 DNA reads TGTGCCAGCAGCTACCGGACAGCGAAGCCGGTTCGGGAGCAGTACTTC.

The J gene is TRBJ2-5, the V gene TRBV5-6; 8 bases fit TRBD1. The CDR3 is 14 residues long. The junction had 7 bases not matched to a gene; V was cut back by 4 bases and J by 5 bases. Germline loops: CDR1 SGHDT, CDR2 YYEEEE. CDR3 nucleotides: TGTGCCAGCAGCCCCAGGGGGCGCGGGGAGACCCAGTACTTC. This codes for CASSPRGRGETQYF. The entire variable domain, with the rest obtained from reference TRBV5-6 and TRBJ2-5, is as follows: DAGVTQSPTHLIKTRGQQVTLRCSPKSGHDTVSWYQQALGQGPQFIFQYYEEEERQRGNFPDRFSGHQFPNYSSELNVNALLLGDSALYLCASSPRGRGETQYFGPGTRLLVL.

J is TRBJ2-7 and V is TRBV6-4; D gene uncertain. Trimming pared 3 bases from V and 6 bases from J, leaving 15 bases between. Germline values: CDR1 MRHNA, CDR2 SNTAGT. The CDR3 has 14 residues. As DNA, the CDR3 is TGTGCCAGCAGTGAGGAGAGAAGTTCCGGCGAGCAGTACTTC. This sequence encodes CASSEERSSGEQYF.

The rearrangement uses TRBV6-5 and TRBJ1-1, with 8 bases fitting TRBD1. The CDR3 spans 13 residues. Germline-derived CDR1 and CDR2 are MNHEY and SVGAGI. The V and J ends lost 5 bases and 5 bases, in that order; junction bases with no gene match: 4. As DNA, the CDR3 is TGTGCCAGCAGTCTGCGGACAGGGACTGAAGCTTTCTTT. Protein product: CASSLRTGTEAFF.

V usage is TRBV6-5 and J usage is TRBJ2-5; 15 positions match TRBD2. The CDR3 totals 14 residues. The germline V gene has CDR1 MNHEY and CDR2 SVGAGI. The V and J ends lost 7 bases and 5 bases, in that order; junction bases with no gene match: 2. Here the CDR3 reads CASIGLAGGETQYF. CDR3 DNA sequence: TGTGCCAGCATCGGACTAGCGGGGGGGGAGACCCAGTACTTC.

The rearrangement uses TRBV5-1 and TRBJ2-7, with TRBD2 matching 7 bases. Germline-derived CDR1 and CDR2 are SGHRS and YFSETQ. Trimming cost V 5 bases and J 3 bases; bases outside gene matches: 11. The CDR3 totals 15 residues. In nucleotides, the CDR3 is TGCGCCAGCAGGGGCGGACTAGGTCGTGACTACGAGCAGTACTTC. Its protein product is CASRGGLGRDYEQYF.